This TCR beta chain came from a study of type 1 and type 2 diabetes patients (dated by TCRdb to about 2016). Describing the broader study: About ten type 1 diabetes patients, four type 2 diabetes patients and six or seven nondiabetic controls were recruited in China to form the cohort. Throughout the study, CD4 or CD8 MicroBeads on MACS columns were used to positively select CD4+ and CD8+ T cells from PBMCs. A total of around 20,000,000 paired-end reads were generated across the whole study. The study profiled TCRbeta repertoires by high-throughput sequencing to compare type 1 diabetes, type 2 diabetes and nondiabetic individuals. Type 2 diabetes patients served as a disease comparison group for the type 1 diabetes patients. Similar V gene usage was observed when roughly 18-cycle and roughly 25-cycle amplification were compared, suggesting similar primer efficiencies and random PCR bias. TCRbeta libraries were sequenced paired-end on Illumina HiSeq 2000 or MiSeq instruments. General findings and caveats noted by the study authors: Highly correlated V and J gene usage patterns were observed for type 2 diabetes and control samples, with an average of around 0.97 between samples. High diversity was shown by type 2 diabetes repertoires, and the diversity was significantly greater than that of type 1 diabetes repertoires in both CD4+ and CD8+ T cells. Since just a limited number of T2D and control samples were sequenced, some T1D-only HECs might also appear in more T2D or control samples. The study groups were not matched for age and gender, which could possibly have biased interpretation. Type 2 diabetes patients had few highly-expanded CD4+ clones, median one, accounting for a median roughly 4% of reads.

Standard classification criteria for type 1 or type 2 diabetes were met by all diabetic patients, and glucose and C-peptide were assessed by WHO-recommended methods. Exclusion applied to any donor with other autoimmune diseases or infections within the previous four weeks. About 10 milliliters of peripheral blood were drawn from each participant. LymphoPrep density separation was used to isolate PBMCs. Sequenced on an Illumina MiSeq. Genomic DNA from sorted T cell subsets served as template for TCRbeta CDR3 amplification. Multiplex PCR with 30 forward and 13 reverse primers amplified the TCRbeta CDR3 region. PCR products were purified with AMPure XP beads, after which indices and adaptors were added in a second roughly 24-cycle PCR. Before sequencing, the libraries were purified from gel with the QIAquick Gel Extraction Kit. In the paper's pipeline: FLASH was used to merge paired-end reads, and IgBLAST was used to align the merged reads to IMGT V, D and J germline references. Reads with below 70% alignment identity to germline references were discarded, leaving 11,114,426 reads study-wide. CDR3 boundaries, reading frame and productivity were assigned according to IMGT definitions. A highly-expanded clone was defined as any clone making up 1% or more of reads, and normalized Shannon entropy served as the measure of diversity. Unpaired two-tailed t-tests were used to test for differences in Shannon entropy between groups. TCRdb reprocessing: public reads trimmed at Q25 with fastp, clones called with MiXCR, in-frame beta chains kept. Each CDR3 protein gets just one entry, which takes the most common genes and DNA from the rows behind it. None of the V and J calls come from the authors' own analysis; TCRdb made them. The sample contains approximately 260,000 distinct CDR3 sequences, over 45% of them found a single time. Of the sample, approximately 15% falls within the top ten clones.

Turning to this clonotype: There is no known antigen for this receptor. Base qualities are not at hand, and no much larger clone is one base apart.

There are 13 amino acids in the CDR3, from cysteine to phenylalanine inclusive. Only CDR3 DNA remains: 39 bases, in frame from the first base. Based on the germline V gene (reference sequence), the CDR1 and CDR2 sequences are GTSNPN and SVGIG. Relative to germline, V is 2 bases shorter and J is 4 bases shorter, with 9 bases between their ends. Here the chain combines TRBV30 and TRBJ1-5; the D gene lacks a confident call. This receptor was identified in a man between 18 and 29 years old with type 2 diabetes. Sequenced: peripheral blood mononuclear cells (PBMCs). The CDR3 region has the sequence CAWSSARNQPQHF. The bases read TGTGCCTGGAGTTCAGCCCGTAATCAGCCCCAGCATTTT.